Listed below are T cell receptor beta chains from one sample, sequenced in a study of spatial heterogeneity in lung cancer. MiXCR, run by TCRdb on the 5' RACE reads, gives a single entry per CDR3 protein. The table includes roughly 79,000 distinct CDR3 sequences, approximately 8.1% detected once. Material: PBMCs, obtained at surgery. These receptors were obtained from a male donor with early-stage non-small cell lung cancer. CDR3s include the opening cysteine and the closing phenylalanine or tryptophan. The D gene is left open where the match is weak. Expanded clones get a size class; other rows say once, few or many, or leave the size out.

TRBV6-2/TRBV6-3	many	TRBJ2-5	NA	CASRDPGLQETQYF	TGTGCCAGCAGAGATCCGGGACTCCAGGAGACCCAGTACTTC
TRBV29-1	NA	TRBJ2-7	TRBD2	CSVGTSGSSREQYF	TGCAGCGTCGGGACTAGCGGGAGTTCGAGGGAGCAGTACTTC
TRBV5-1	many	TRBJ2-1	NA	CASIGLTYNEQFF	TGCGCCAGCATCGGGCTAACCTACAATGAGCAGTTCTTC
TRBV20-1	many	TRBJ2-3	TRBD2	CSARAETGGPDTQYF	TGCAGTGCTAGAGCCGAGACGGGAGGGCCGGATACGCAGTATTTT
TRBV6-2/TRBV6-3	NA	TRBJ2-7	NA	CASSYSNHEQYF	TGTGCCAGCAGTTATTCCAATCACGAGCAGTACTTC
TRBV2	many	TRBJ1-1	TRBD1	CASSGQGTVNTEAFF	TGTGCCAGCAGTGGACAGGGGACGGTGAACACTGAAGCTTTCTTT
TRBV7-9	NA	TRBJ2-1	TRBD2	CASSPSGTIYNEQFF	TGTGCCAGCAGCCCTTCCGGGACTATCTACAATGAGCAGTTCTTC
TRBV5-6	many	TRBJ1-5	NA	CASSLRGSSNQPQHF	TGTGCCAGCAGCTTGAGGGGATCTAGCAATCAGCCCCAGCATTTT
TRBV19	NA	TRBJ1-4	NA	CASSTLDAGNEKLFF	TGTGCCAGTAGTACGTTGGACGCAGGAAATGAAAAACTGTTTTTT
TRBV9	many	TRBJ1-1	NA	CASSRQLTEANTEAFF	TGTGCCAGCAGCCGACAATTGACAGAAGCGAACACTGAAGCTTTCTTT
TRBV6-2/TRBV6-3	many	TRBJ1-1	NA	CASRAGSLHTEAFF	TGTGCCAGCAGGGCCGGGAGCCTGCACACTGAAGCTTTCTTT
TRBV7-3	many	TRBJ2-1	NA	CASSSRPPDLYNEQFF	TGTGCCAGCAGCTCCCGTCCCCCGGACCTTTACAATGAGCAGTTCTTC
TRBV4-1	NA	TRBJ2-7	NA	CASSQLRPPGFRAYEQYF	TGCGCCAGCAGCCAACTGCGGCCCCCCGGCTTCAGAGCCTACGAGCAGTACTTC
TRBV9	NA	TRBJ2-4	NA	CASSEQPAKNIQYF	TGTGCCAGCAGCGAGCAGCCCGCCAAAAACATTCAGTACTTC
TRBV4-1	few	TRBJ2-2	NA	CASSQLGSSNTGELFF	TGCGCCAGCAGCCAACTTGGCAGCTCGAACACCGGGGAGCTGTTTTTT
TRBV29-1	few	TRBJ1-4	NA	CSIRDPLTNEKLFF	TGCAGCATCCGGGACCCATTAACTAATGAAAAACTGTTTTTT
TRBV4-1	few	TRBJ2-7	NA	CASSQVTSYEQYF	TGCGCCAGCAGCCAAGTTACTTCCTACGAGCAGTACTTC
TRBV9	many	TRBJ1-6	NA	CASSVVPDSYNSPLHF	TGTGCCAGCAGCGTAGTTCCGGACTCCTATAATTCACCCCTCCACTTT
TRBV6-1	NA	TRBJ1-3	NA	CASSLLASGNTIYF	TGTGCCAGCAGTCTACTTGCCTCTGGAAACACCATATATTTT
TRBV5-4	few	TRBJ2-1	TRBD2	CASTRGSGSVTYNEQFF	TGTGCCAGCACCCGGGGTAGCGGGAGCGTTACCTACAATGAGCAGTTCTTC
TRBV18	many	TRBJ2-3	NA	CASSPRSETQYF	TGTGCCAGCTCACCCCGTTCTGAGACGCAGTATTTT